This T cell receptor (beta chain) was profiled in a study of T cells in Graves' hyperthyroidism and ophthalmopathy. The CDR3 regions of TCR beta were amplified from RNA transcripts. A first-round RT-PCR of the TCR CDR3 used the HTBI primer set. TCRdb re-called the multiplex PCR reads through MiXCR, storing one row per CDR3 protein. This sample has about 540,000 distinct CDR3 sequences; about 43% occur once, and the top ten carry nearly 8.5%. This CDR3 region has 13 residues. The V gene lost 4 bases and the J gene lost 5 bases, with 11 bases spanning the gap. Per the germline V gene, CDR1 is SGHAT and CDR2 is FQDESV (reference sequence). Whole-study findings and limits: Ophthalmopathy prediction by the model preceded onset by a median about 6.5 months.

With respect to this clonotype: Its antigen is unidentified.

The material sequenced was peripheral blood or thyroid tissue (not recorded which). The TCR was taken from a woman under 30 with Graves' hyperthyroidism. This chain uses TRBV11-1 with TRBJ1-2; tentatively, D is TRBD1 (6 bases). The CDR3 is CASSSPTGYGYTF. The CDR3 DNA sequence: TGTGCCAGCAGCTCCCCCACAGGGTATGGCTACACCTTC.